These 8 T cell receptor beta chains came from one sample sequenced in a study of blood T cell repertoires in COVID-19. TCRdb's table, derived via immunoSEQ multiplex PCR, lists solely in-frame clones and lacks some. The table has 650,000 to 800,000 clones, 80% to 90% seen once. Sequencing was done on a sample of peripheral blood. These receptors all stem from a young woman with acute or convalescent COVID-19.

The V and J genes are TRBV19 and TRBJ2-1; TRBD1 matches 10 bases. Looked up from germline, CDR1 is LNHDA and CDR2 is SQIVND (reference sequence). V lost 7 bases and J lost 6; bases outside the gene matches: 6. The CDR3 loop spans 14 amino acids. The CDR3 region has the DNA TGTGCCAGTAACCAGGACAGGGGGAGCAATGAGCAGTTCTTC. Translating gives CASNQDRGSNEQFF.

With regard to this clone: The sample has other DNA sequences that encode this CDR3 too. The chain employs TRBV24-1 and TRBJ2-7; unclear D gene. The CDR3 runs 11 residues. Germline V CDR1 and CDR2: KGHDR, SFDVKD. V lost 5 bases and J 4 bases, leaving 5 bases between the germline ends. The chain's CDR3 is CATSAGYEQYF. The DNA for the CDR3 is TGTGCCACCAGTGCAGGATACGAGCAGTACTTC.

This clone has a handful of counts. The chain carries TRBV5-5 and TRBJ2-7, with 7 bases fitting TRBD2. Per the germline V gene, CDR1 is SGHKS and CDR2 is YYEKEE (reference sequence). J lost 1 base, V lost 5 bases, and 6 bases had no gene match. CDR3 length: 14 residues. The DNA for the CDR3 is TGTGCCAGCAGATCCGGGACTACTTCCTACGAGCAGTACTTC. It codes for CASRSGTTSYEQYF.

The chain has TRBV5-6 and TRBJ2-1; D perhaps matches TRBD1 (6 bases). This CDR3 is 16 amino acids long. CDR1 is SGHDT and CDR2 is YYEEEE in the germline V gene. V gave up 5 bases and J gave up 15 bases, with 30 bases separating them. The CDR3 DNA reads as TGTGCCAGCAGTCTCCCTTTGCGGACAGACAATCCCTCACCGTTCTTC. Protein product: CASSLPLRTDNPSPFF.

This clone occurred once. Additional DNA sequences in this sample encode the identical CDR3. This chain joins TRBV20-1 and TRBJ2-2, with unresolved D. This CDR3 region has 11 residues. Germline CDR1 and CDR2: DFQATT and SNEGSKA (reference sequence). V was cut by 2 bases and J by 6 bases, with 4 bases left in between. DNA of the CDR3: TGCAGTGCTAGAACTGCCGGGGAGCTGTTTTTT. Translating gives CSARTAGELFF.

The V gene is TRBV18, the J gene TRBJ1-3, with TRBD1 matching 7 bases. Germline CDR1 and CDR2: KGHSH and LQKENI. Trimming took 2 bases from V and 0 from J; bases not matched to a gene: 16. The CDR3 loop spans 20 amino acids. In DNA form, the CDR3 reads TGTGCCAGCTCACCATTTACCAGGGACAGTTTATTGCCCTCTGGAAACACCATATATTTT. This gives the protein CASSPFTRDSLLPSGNTIYF.

This clone was picked up a small number of times. This rearrangement joins TRBV13 to TRBJ1-2; D unresolved. Per germline, CDR1 PRHDT and CDR2 FYEKMQ (reference sequence). The V end lost 0 bases, the J end lost 7 bases, and 12 bases lay between the germline ends. The CDR3 loop spans 14 amino acids. CDR3 sequence (DNA): TGTGCCAGCAGCTTAGGTCAGTCTCGTGGTGGCTACACCTTC. It yields the protein CASSLGQSRGGYTF.

This clone was observed a few times. The chain recombines TRBV19 with TRBJ1-1; a possible D gene is TRBD1 (6 bases). This CDR3 region has 15 residues. Per the germline V gene, CDR1 is LNHDA and CDR2 is SQIVND (reference sequence). Trimming removed 5 bases from V and 4 bases from J, with 17 bases in between. CDR3 protein: CASSPYQGLPTEAFF. The CDR3 region has the DNA TGTGCCAGTAGTCCCTACCAGGGGCTTCCCACTGAAGCTTTCTTT.